What follows are 26 T cell receptor beta chains derived from one specimen sequenced in a study of blood T cell repertoires in COVID-19. Generated by immunoSEQ multiplex PCR, the TCRdb table keeps only in-frame clones and is missing some. In the table there are approximately 230,000 clones, about nine tenths of which are singletons. Specimen: PBMCs or T cells enriched from blood (not recorded which). Receptor source: a man between 35 and 55 years old who had recovered from COVID-19.

The rearrangement joins TRBV6-2 or TRBV6-3 to TRBJ2-7; D may be TRBD1 (5 bases). Trimming removed 2 bases from V and 2 bases from J, with 16 bases in between. Germline lookup yields CDR1 MNHEY and CDR2 SVGEGT. This CDR3 is built from 16 residues. The CDR3 DNA is TGTGCCAGCAGTTACGCAGGACACCATTTAACCTACGAGCAGTACTTC. Translating it yields CASSYAGHHLTYEQYF.

The rearrangement links TRBV21-1 to TRBJ1-2. TRBV21-1 is reported as a pseudogene. The CDR3 runs 14 residues. Here the CDR3 reads CASSKVRENYGYTF. CDR3 DNA sequence: TGTGCCAGCAGCAAAGTCCGGGAGAACTATGGCTACACCTTC.

The chain couples TRBV18 to TRBJ2-3, with 10 bases lining up with TRBD1. CDR1 is KGHSH, CDR2 LQKENI, per germline. CDR3 size: 15 residues. V lost 3 bases to trimming and J lost 6 bases; unmatched junction nucleotides: 6. CDR3 region: CASSPRTGGQDTQYF. In nucleotides, the CDR3 is TGTGCCAGCTCACCGAGGACAGGGGGTCAGGATACGCAGTATTTT.

The chain couples TRBV28 to TRBJ1-2; 10 positions match TRBD1. After removal of 5 bases from V and 4 bases from J, the junction contained 7 bases not matched to a gene. This CDR3 contains 15 residues. Germline V gene lookup returns CDR1 MDHEN and CDR2 SYDVKM. CDR3 sequence reads: CASSAQTGGGYGYTF. DNA for the CDR3: TGTGCCAGCAGTGCCCAGACAGGGGGCGGCTATGGCTACACCTTC.

The DNA of the CDR3 is TGCGCCAGCAGCCCAGACAGGGGAAGAACTAATGAAAAACTGTTTTTT. Protein product: CASSPDRGRTNEKLFF. The J gene is TRBJ1-4, the V gene TRBV4-1; 8 nucleotides align to TRBD1. With V trimmed by 4 bases and J by 1 base, 5 bases remained unmatched. Germline CDR1 reads MGHRA; CDR2 reads YSYEKL. The CDR3 is 16 residues long.

The chain uses TRBV19 and TRBJ2-7; TRBD2 agrees at 8 bases. CDR3 length: 14 residues. Per the germline V gene, CDR1 is LNHDA and CDR2 is SQIVND (reference sequence). The V segment lost 4 bases and the J segment 3 bases; nucleotides outside the gene matches: 5. For the CDR3, the DNA is TGTGCCAGTAGTAAGCGGGAGCAAAACTACGAGCAGTACTTC. This sequence encodes CASSKREQNYEQYF.

The CDR3 bases are TGTGCCAGCAGTCAATGGGACAGGGGAAGGAACGAGCAGTACTTC. It specifies CASSQWDRGRNEQYF. V is TRBV28 and J is TRBJ2-7, with 10 bases aligning to TRBD1. Germline CDR1 MDHEN, CDR2 SYDVKM. The CDR3 consists of 15 residues. The V segment lost 5 bases and the J segment 5 bases; nucleotides outside the gene matches: 9.

The chain joins TRBV18 to TRBJ2-2; the match to TRBD2 covers 8 bases. This CDR3 comprises 16 residues. Germline CDR1 is KGHSH and CDR2 is LQKENI. The V and J ends lost 0 bases and 1 base, in that order; junction bases with no gene match: 1. The CDR3 coding sequence is TGTGCCAGCTCACCACCGAGCGGGGGGAACACCGGGGAGCTGTTTTTT. It yields the protein CASSPPSGGNTGELFF.

The rearrangement uses TRBV19 and TRBJ1-5, with TRBD1 identical over 10 bases. Germline lookup yields CDR1 LNHDA and CDR2 SQIVND (reference sequence). This CDR3 has 16 residues. Losses at the gene ends were 5 bases for V and 0 bases for J; bases not matched to a gene: 4. The CDR3 DNA reads as TGTGCCAGTAGTCCTCGGGACAGGGGTAGCAATCAGCCCCAGCATTTT. This sequence encodes CASSPRDRGSNQPQHF.

The chain uses TRBV12-3 or TRBV12-4 and TRBJ2-1, with 7 bases lining up with TRBD2. With V trimmed by 6 bases and J by 5 bases, 4 bases remained unmatched. This CDR3 contains 13 residues. In DNA form, the CDR3 reads TGTGCCAGCAGGACTAGCTTTAACAATGAGCAGTTCTTC. Protein product: CASRTSFNNEQFF.

The table lists this clone with a count of one. V gene TRBV14 combines with J gene TRBJ1-1; tentatively, D is TRBD1 (6 bases). CDR1 and CDR2 (germline): SGHDN, FVKESK. CDR3 length: 13 amino acids. V was shortened by 8 bases and J by 1 base, with 11 bases between the two germline ends. CDR3 sequence: CASCGQQNTEAFF. In nucleotides, the CDR3 is TGTGCCAGCTGCGGACAGCAGAACACTGAAGCTTTCTTT.

The chain employs TRBV5-4 and TRBJ2-2, with 9 positions matching TRBD1. CDR1 and CDR2 (germline): SGHNT, YYREEE (reference sequence). Germline trimming cut 4 bases from V and 4 bases from J; bases unmatched to any gene: 8. The CDR3 totals 16 residues. CDR3 in DNA: TGTGCCAGCAGCGTGCTAGGACAGGGGAGCACCGGGGAGCTGTTTTTT. It is translated as CASSVLGQGSTGELFF.

The chain is built from TRBV5-6 and TRBJ2-3, with D perhaps TRBD2 (6 bases). The length of the CDR3 is 16 residues. CDR1 and CDR2 from the germline V gene are SGHDT and YYEEEE. V dropped 3 bases and J dropped 1 base, with 15 bases sitting between them. The chain's CDR3 is CASSSTGTSRTDTQYF. The CDR3, as DNA: TGTGCCAGCAGCTCCACCGGGACTTCTCGCACAGATACGCAGTATTTT.

The CDR3 here is CASTMGAGGADTQYF. Written as DNA, the CDR3 is TGTGCCAGTACCATGGGGGCGGGGGGCGCAGATACGCAGTATTTT. V gene TRBV19 combines with J gene TRBJ2-3; TRBD2 matches 8 bases. The junction had 10 bases not matched to a gene; V was cut back by 7 bases and J by 4 bases. Germline values: CDR1 LNHDA, CDR2 SQIVND (reference sequence). The CDR3 length is 15 residues.

This clone was picked up one time. The V gene is TRBV5-6, the J gene TRBJ1-5; TRBD1 might be the D (5 bases). Germline V gene data show CDR1 as SGHDT and CDR2 as YYEEEE. With 4 bases removed from V and 0 bases from J, the gap between germline ends came to 14 bases. This CDR3 has 16 residues. CDR3 nucleotide sequence: TGTGCCAGCAGCCTACCCAGGGCAGATAGCAATCAGCCCCAGCATTTT. Translating it yields CASSLPRADSNQPQHF.

The genes are TRBV18 and TRBJ2-7; D perhaps matches TRBD2 (5 bases). The CDR3 covers 15 residues. CDR1 and CDR2 (germline): KGHSH, LQKENI. The ends were cut back, 0 bases at V and 3 bases at J, with 12 bases in the middle. The CDR3 region has the DNA TGTGCCAGCTCACCACCATTCGGGGAGTTCTACGAGCAGTACTTC. Protein sequence: CASSPPFGEFYEQYF.

J is TRBJ1-5 and V is TRBV24-1, with 8 nucleotides matching TRBD1. Germline V CDR1 and CDR2: KGHDR, SFDVKD. The CDR3 loop spans 19 amino acids. Trimming at V came to 12 bases and at J to 0 bases, leaving 21 bases not matched to a gene. Written as DNA, the CDR3 is TGTGCCCCCTCCCATCAAACTCGGACAGGGTTGTGTAGCAATCAGCCCCAGCATTTT. Its protein product is CAPSHQTRTGLCSNQPQHF.

The V call is TRBV9, the J call TRBJ2-5; 14 nucleotides match TRBD2. The CDR3 loop spans 16 amino acids. Germline V gives CDR1 SGDLS, CDR2 YYNGEE. V lost 2 bases, J lost 5 bases, and 5 bases stayed unmatched. CDR3: CASSVTGTSGGETQYF. The CDR3, as DNA: TGTGCCAGCAGCGTCACCGGGACTAGCGGGGGTGAGACCCAGTACTTC. The variable domain in full, with the rest retrieved from reference TRBV9 and TRBJ2-5, is DSGVTQTPKHLITATGQRVTLRCSPRSGDLSVYWYQQSLDQGLQFLIQYYNGEERAKGNILERFSAQQFPDLHSELNLSSLELGDSALYFCASSVTGTSGGETQYFGPGTRLLVL.

The chain links TRBV13 to TRBJ1-2; no clear D. The germline CDR1 and CDR2 sequences are PRHDT and FYEKMQ (reference sequence). The V end lost 6 bases, the J end lost 8 bases, and 19 bases lay between the germline ends. This CDR3 spans 14 amino acids. The CDR3 nucleotides read TGTGCCAGCAGACCCCCGGGTGGTCACGCGGGCTACACCTTC. It translates to CASRPPGGHAGYTF.

The V gene is TRBV30, the J gene TRBJ2-7, with D possibly matching TRBD2 (5 bases). V gave up 2 bases and J gave up 6 bases, with 20 bases separating them. The CDR3 is 15 amino acids. The germline CDR1 and CDR2 sequences are GTSNPN and SVGIG (reference sequence). The chain's CDR3 is CAWSYRASGVGEQYF. The CDR3 nucleotides read TGTGCCTGGAGTTACCGGGCCTCCGGGGTGGGCGAGCAGTACTTC.

The rearrangement links TRBV28 to TRBJ2-1; TRBD2 agrees at 9 bases. CDR1 is MDHEN, CDR2 SYDVKM, per germline. The CDR3 has 13 residues. V shed 10 bases, J shed 2 bases, and the junction held 3 bases outside the gene matches. Here the CDR3 DNA reads TGTGCCACCTGGACTAGCGCCTACAATGAGCAGTTCTTC. Translating it yields CATWTSAYNEQFF. Variable domain in full (rest from reference TRBV28 and TRBJ2-1): DVKVTQSSRYLVKRTGEKVFLECVQDMDHENMFWYRQDPGLGLRLIYFSYDVKMKEKGDIPEGYSVSREKKERFSLILESASTNQTSMYLCATWTSAYNEQFFGPGTRLTVL.

V is TRBV5-1 and J is TRBJ1-5, with D hard to call. CDR1 and CDR2 from the germline V gene are SGHRS and YFSETQ. The CDR3 extends over 16 amino acids. V lost 1 base to trimming and J lost 0 bases, with 11 bases between them. The CDR3 region has the DNA TGCGCCAGCAGCTTGTCGGAGATCTATAGCAATCAGCCCCAGCATTTT. It translates to CASSLSEIYSNQPQHF.

This rearrangement joins TRBV3-1 (or the pseudogene TRBV3-2) to TRBJ2-3; D unresolved. The CDR3 is 13 amino acids. Germline V gene data show CDR1 as LGHDT and CDR2 as YNNKEL (reference sequence). The V and J ends lost 2 bases and 2 bases respectively, with 5 bases between them. CDR3 residues: CASSQPSTDTQYF. CDR3 coding DNA: TGTGCCAGCAGCCAACCTTCCACAGATACGCAGTATTTT.

The chain employs TRBV4-2 and TRBJ1-4, with 7 bases fitting TRBD1. V was clipped by 1 base and J by 5 bases; unmatched bases: 7. Germline CDR1 is LGHNA and CDR2 is YNFKEQ. This CDR3 is built from 16 residues. The CDR3 here is CASSQAQGGANEKLFF. The CDR3 DNA reads TGTGCCAGCAGCCAAGCTCAAGGGGGCGCAAATGAAAAACTGTTTTTT.

This clone was found a few times. The J gene is TRBJ1-4, the V gene TRBV18, with D possibly TRBD1 on 6 matching bases. Trimming cost V 5 bases and J 1 base, with 8 bases left between them. Germline CDR1 reads KGHSH; CDR2 reads LQKENI. The CDR3 totals 14 residues. The CDR3 nucleotides are TGTGCCAGCTCAGAAGGGGGAACTAATGAAAAACTGTTTTTT. It encodes CASSEGGTNEKLFF. The entire variable domain, with the rest obtained from reference TRBV18 and TRBJ1-4, is as follows: NAGVMQNPRHLVRRRGQEARLRCSPMKGHSHVYWYRQLPEEGLKFMVYLQKENIIDESGMPKERFSAEFPKEGPSILRIQQVVRGDSAAYFCASSEGGTNEKLFFGSGTQLSVL.

The J gene is TRBJ2-2, the V gene TRBV18; 10 nucleotides align to TRBD1. V lost 2 bases and J lost 4; bases outside the gene matches: 1. Germline V gene sequence: CDR1 KGHSH, CDR2 LQKENI. This CDR3 has 15 amino acids. Written as DNA, the CDR3 is TGTGCCAGCTCACCAGGGACAGGGGTCACCGGGGAGCTGTTTTTT. Protein sequence: CASSPGTGVTGELFF.